This TCR beta chain originates from a study of T cells in Graves' hyperthyroidism and ophthalmopathy. Notes on the study in general: With a median lead of approximately six months before onset, the model predicted ophthalmopathy. Blood samples included most of the expanded thyroid clonotypes exceeding 0.001.

CDR3 length equals 14 residues. In germline, CDR1 is SGHRS, CDR2 YFSETQ. V lost 5 bases to trimming and J lost 7 bases, with 19 bases between them. Amplification of TCR beta CDR3 regions was performed using RNA transcripts as template. The study used the HTBI primer set for a first-round RT-PCR of the TCR CDR3. Each CDR3 protein is one row after TCRdb ran MiXCR on the multiplex PCR reads. The sample contains around 300,000 distinct CDR3 sequences, approximately 21% of which appear only once. About this clonotype itself: The target antigen is unknown.

Diagnostic decisions used clinical symptoms, serum thyroxine and TRAb, thyroid ultrasound and orbital computed tomography. Cells are PBMCs isolated from around 9.4 ml of fresh blood. V and J are TRBV5-1 and TRBJ2-7, with D maybe TRBD2 (5 bases). The receptor was isolated from a man aged 30 to 45 with Graves' ophthalmopathy. Sample: blood. CDR3 sequence (DNA): TGCGCCAGCAGTCTATCCGGGATATCTAGGGAGCAGTACTTC. This translates into CASSLSGISREQYF.